This T cell receptor (beta chain) was retrieved from a study of T-cell reconstitution after alpha-beta-depleted transplantation in children. V lost 0 bases and J 6 bases, leaving 12 bases between the germline ends. CDR1 SGHKS and CDR2 YYEKEE come from the germline V gene (reference sequence). The CDR3 is 14 amino acids. Whole-study results and caveats: Among T cells one year after transplant, newly produced cells accounted for most counts and diversity.

In this sample, this clonotype turned up many times. The antigen is unknown. The TCRbeta library incorporated unique molecular identifiers. TCRdb re-called the PCR reads through MiXCR, storing one row per CDR3 protein. The data show under 250,000 distinct CDR3 sequences, with 6.6% seen just once and 5.5% to 6.5% held by the top ten. The clonotype originates from a boy aged 2-9 years with acute lymphoblastic leukemia, due to receive a stem cell transplant. Sample: PBMCs, taken before TCRalphabeta/CD19-depleted stem cell transplant. The rearrangement uses TRBV5-5 and TRBJ1-2, with a weak D call TRBD1 (5 bases). The CDR3: CASSLGQGANGYTF. The CDR3 DNA reads as TGTGCCAGCAGCTTGGGTCAGGGAGCGAATGGCTACACCTTC.